Shown below are 30 T cell receptor beta chains from a single sample sequenced in a study of CXCR4 blockade with PD-1 therapy in pancreatic cancer. Only in-frame clones appear in the TCRdb table, and some are missing; sequencing was by immunoSEQ multiplex PCR. Of about 4,800 clones listed, 50% to 65% are singletons. The specimen was tumor tissue. The receptors here all came from a human donor with pancreatic ductal adenocarcinoma.

The chain couples TRBV11-3 to TRBJ2-3, with 10 bases that match TRBD2. The germline V gene has CDR1 SGHNT and CDR2 YENEEA. With 2 bases clipped from V and 1 base from J, the junction kept 0 bases outside the gene matches. There are 15 residues in the CDR3. CDR3 sequence reads: CASSLSGRGTDTQYF. In nucleotides, the CDR3 is TGTGCCAGCAGCTTAAGCGGGAGGGGCACAGATACGCAGTATTTT.

This chain links TRBV6-8 with TRBJ2-7, with TRBD1 identical over 10 bases. The CDR3 has 15 amino acids. In germline, CDR1 is MNHGY, CDR2 SAAAGT. Trimming cost V 7 bases and J 2 bases; bases outside gene matches: 8. CDR3 DNA sequence: TGTGCCAGCACCCGCCGGGGGACAGGGGCCTACGAGCAGTACTTC. It encodes CASTRRGTGAYEQYF.

This clone is medium-sized (0.01 to 0.1%) by share. The chain employs TRBV6-8 and TRBJ2-5; 11 bases are a match to TRBD1. After removal of 4 bases from V and 5 bases from J, the junction contained 9 bases not matched to a gene. In germline, CDR1 is MNHGY, CDR2 SAAAGT. This CDR3 has 16 amino acids. The CDR3 sequence: CASSSNRDRGFETQYF. For the CDR3, the DNA is TGTGCCAGCAGTTCTAACCGGGACAGGGGGTTTGAGACCCAGTACTTC.

The chain is built from TRBV30 and TRBJ2-1; TRBD2 matches 9 bases. The CDR3 extends over 11 amino acids. CDR1 and CDR2 from the germline V gene are GTSNPN and SVGIG (reference sequence). Trimming removed 1 base from V and 12 bases from J; junction bases left unmatched: 1. The CDR3 here is CAWSEREVQFF. As DNA, the CDR3 is TGTGCCTGGAGTGAGCGGGAGGTGCAGTTCTTC.

The gene calls are TRBV28 and TRBJ2-3; 7 bases align to TRBD2. This CDR3 comprises 17 residues. V was pared by 5 bases and J by 1 base, with 12 bases of the junction left unmatched. Germline V gives CDR1 MDHEN, CDR2 SYDVKM. CDR3 nucleotide sequence: TGTGCCAGCAGTACCCCCTCGGGGGGATGGGGCACAGATACGCAGTATTTT. Translated, it gives CASSTPSGGWGTDTQYF.

The V and J genes are TRBV10-2 and TRBJ2-5; possible D gene TRBD2, 6 bases. CDR3 size: 14 residues. CDR1 and CDR2 (germline): WSHSY, SAAADI. Trimming cost V 6 bases and J 5 bases, with 16 bases left between them. Written as DNA, the CDR3 is TGCGCCAGCAGCCCGGGTTCCGGAGGGGAGACCCAGTACTTC. Translation: CASSPGSGGETQYF.

V usage is TRBV9 and J usage is TRBJ2-1; 8 bases line up with TRBD2. V gave up 5 bases and J gave up 4 bases; unmatched junction bases: 8. Germline CDR1 and CDR2: SGDLS and YYNGEE. This CDR3 contains 15 residues. The CDR3 DNA sequence: TGTGCCAGCAGTTCAGCGGGAGACCTTTACAATGAGCAGTTCTTC. Translated: CASSSAGDLYNEQFF.

This chain links TRBV6-8 with TRBJ2-3, with D uncertain. This CDR3 contains 14 residues. Trimming cost V 2 bases and J 1 base, with 7 bases left between them. CDR1 is MNHGY, CDR2 SAAAGT, per germline. The CDR3 nucleotides are TGTGCCAGCAGTTACGAGCGAGGCACAGATACGCAGTATTTT. Translated: CASSYERGTDTQYF.

The CDR3: CASRIGETQYF. Here the CDR3 DNA reads TGTGCCAGCAGAATCGGAGAGACCCAGTACTTC. This sequence joins TRBV6-7 and TRBJ2-5; D is unresolved. TRBV6-7 carries the ORF label, with uncertain function. This CDR3 spans 11 amino acids. V was clipped by 6 bases and J by 4 bases, with 6 bases between them.

The chain carries TRBV6-8 and TRBJ2-4, with TRBD1 matching 12 bases. J gave up 2 bases and V 2 bases, and 16 bases lay outside the gene matches. Germline values: CDR1 MNHGY, CDR2 SAAAGT. CDR3 size: 21 residues. The CDR3 region is CASSYRRLGTGGESSKNIQYF. The CDR3 DNA sequence: TGTGCCAGCAGTTACCGCCGACTTGGGACAGGGGGCGAAAGTTCCAAAAACATTCAGTACTTC.

This clone has a single count. The V gene is TRBV22-1, the J gene TRBJ2-1; the table gives TRBD2 as D, unverified against the DNA. TRBV22-1 is labeled a pseudogene. The CDR3 consists of 13 residues. CDR3 in DNA: TGTGCCAGCAGTTTATACGGGGGGAATGAGCAGTTCTTC. This encodes CASSLYGGNEQFF.

This chain joins TRBV7-7 and TRBJ2-5, with 8 bases fitting TRBD2. This CDR3 has 15 amino acids. Germline values: CDR1 SSHAT, CDR2 FNYEAQ (reference sequence). V dropped 5 bases and J dropped 5; count of bases not matched to a gene: 10. The CDR3 DNA follows: TGTGCCAGCAGCCGAGTCCCGACTAGCGTGGAGACCCAGTACTTC. It translates to CASSRVPTSVETQYF.

The rearrangement links TRBV5-1 to TRBJ2-3, with D maybe TRBD2 (6 bases). Trimming pared 0 bases from V and 3 bases from J, leaving 11 bases between. This CDR3 region has 15 residues. Looked up from germline, CDR1 is SGHRS and CDR2 is YFSETQ. CDR3 in amino acids: CASSLDLARTDTQYF. CDR3 nucleotides: TGCGCCAGCAGCTTGGACCTAGCGAGGACAGATACGCAGTATTTT.

The chain is built from TRBV27 and TRBJ2-7; unclear D gene. Per the germline V gene, CDR1 is MNHEY and CDR2 is SMNVEV (reference sequence). V was trimmed by 2 bases and J by 1 base, leaving 6 bases between them. This CDR3 is 13 amino acids long. The CDR3 spells CASSLKISYEQYF. DNA for the CDR3: TGTGCCAGCAGTTTAAAAATTTCCTACGAGCAGTACTTC.

A note on this clone: The junction departs from germline at one end; a sequencing error may be responsible. The chain couples TRBV15 to TRBJ2-7; TRBD1 agrees at 10 bases. Germline assignment: CDR1 LNHNV and CDR2 YYDKDF (reference sequence). This CDR3 is 14 amino acids long. The CDR3 DNA is TGTGCCACCAGTAGAGACAGGGGGCTCGGCGAGCAGTACTTC. Protein sequence: CATSRDRGLGEQYF.

This clone was detected once. The chain carries TRBV30 and TRBJ1-5; D gene ambiguous. Trimming shortened V by 1 base and J by 1 base, and 5 bases separated the two germline ends. Germline V lookup: CDR1 GTSNPN, CDR2 SVGIG (reference sequence). The CDR3 is 13 amino acids. CDR3: CAWSAGSNQPQHF. In nucleotides, the CDR3 is TGTGCCTGGAGTGCGGGGAGCAATCAGCCCCAGCATTTT.

This clone was seen only a few times. The CDR3 DNA follows: TGTGCCAGCAGCCTAGGGCAGGGCAATGAAAAACTGTTTTTT. It specifies CASSLGQGNEKLFF. This chain connects TRBV11-3 to TRBJ1-4, with D tentatively TRBD1 (5 bases). The CDR3 has 14 residues. The V end lost 5 bases, the J end lost 5 bases, and 12 bases lay between the germline ends. From germline, CDR1 is SGHNT and CDR2 YENEEA.

V gene TRBV11-3 combines with J gene TRBJ1-1; 8 nucleotides match TRBD1. This CDR3 is built from 14 residues. J gave up 4 bases and V 2 bases, and 3 bases lay outside the gene matches. CDR1 and CDR2 (germline): SGHNT, YENEEA. CDR3 in amino acids: CASSLRDRRTEAFF. CDR3 nucleotides: TGTGCCAGCAGCTTAAGGGACAGGCGCACTGAAGCTTTCTTT.

The table lists this clone with a few counts. J is TRBJ2-3 and V is TRBV11-3; D not resolved. Trimming left V 5 bases short and J 1 base short, with 13 bases between. Germline V CDR1 and CDR2: SGHNT, YENEEA. CDR3 size: 15 residues. The CDR3 is CASSTSYGRTDTQYF. In DNA, the CDR3 is TGTGCCAGCAGCACCTCTTACGGACGCACAGATACGCAGTATTTT.

About this clone itself: Its ends do not fully match the called genes, so a read error is possible. The rearrangement joins TRBV10-2 to TRBJ2-5, with 7 bases fitting TRBD1. The germline V gene has CDR1 WSHSY and CDR2 SAAADI. The CDR3 runs to 17 residues. Written as DNA, the CDR3 is TGCGCCAGCAGTGACTCGATAAGTACAGGGGAGTGGGAGACCCAATACTTC. Protein sequence: CASSDSISTGEWETQYF.

The rearrangement uses TRBV28 and TRBJ1-2; 7 bases line up with TRBD1. The V segment lost 3 bases and the J segment 2 bases; nucleotides outside the gene matches: 3. This CDR3 contains 14 residues. Germline V gives CDR1 MDHEN, CDR2 SYDVKM. The CDR3 DNA follows: TGTGCCAGCAGTTTCCGGGACAGAAACTATGGCTACACCTTC. This sequence encodes CASSFRDRNYGYTF.

The table lists this clone with a count of one. This sequence joins TRBV25-1 and TRBJ2-1; the match to TRBD2 covers 11 bases. CDR1 is MGHDK, CDR2 SYGVNS, per germline. With V trimmed by 5 bases and J by 5 bases, 5 bases remained unmatched. This CDR3 spans 15 amino acids. CDR3 bases: TGTGCCAGCAGTAACCTAGCGGGAGGAAACAATGAGCAGTTCTTC. Translation gives CASSNLAGGNNEQFF.

As regards this clone: A junction boundary mismatches the germline segment, possibly from a read error. Here the CDR3 reads CASSYSLAGDGTGELFF. The DNA for the CDR3 is TGTGCCAGCAGTTACTCCCTAGCGGGAGATGGAACCGGGGAGCTGTTTTTT. The gene calls are TRBV6-4 and TRBJ2-2, with TRBD2 matching 10 bases. CDR3 size: 17 residues. The germline gives CDR1 MRHNA, CDR2 SNTAGT.

This chain joins TRBV4-1 and TRBJ2-5; D is unresolved. The CDR3 is 13 residues long. Trimming shortened V by 4 bases and J by 2 bases, and 8 bases separated the two germline ends. The germline V gene encodes CDR1 MGHRA and CDR2 YSYEKL. DNA of the CDR3: TGCGCCAGCAGCCTTCAACCGCAAGAGACCCAGTACTTC. Residues: CASSLQPQETQYF.

V and J are TRBV6-8 and TRBJ2-7; 8 bases map to TRBD2. Losses at the gene ends were 6 bases for V and 6 bases for J; bases not matched to a gene: 13. Germline assignment: CDR1 MNHGY and CDR2 SAAAGT. This CDR3 is built from 15 residues. The CDR3 sequence: CASRPPGSGSFEQYF. The CDR3 coding sequence is TGTGCCAGCAGACCCCCGGGGAGCGGGAGCTTCGAGCAGTACTTC.

This clone has more than one count but fewer than ten. The chain employs TRBV18 and TRBJ2-5; D gene uncertain. In germline, CDR1 is KGHSH, CDR2 LQKENI. V was trimmed by 6 bases and J by 5 bases, leaving 13 bases between them. The CDR3 has 13 residues. CDR3 amino acids: CASSPATMETQYF. CDR3 in DNA: TGTGCCAGCTCGCCGGCTACAATGGAGACCCAGTACTTC.

This clone was seen a handful of times. The chain carries TRBV1 and TRBJ2-1; the D call of TRBD2 is as the table states it, not checked on the DNA. TRBV1 is noted as a pseudogene. This CDR3 is 17 amino acids long. CDR3 loop: CASSRGLAGATYNEQFF. CDR3 coding DNA: TGCGCCAGCAGCCGAGGGTTAGCGGGGGCCACCTACAATGAGCAGTTCTTC.

In this sample, this clone turned up a few times. Compared with germline, one end of the junction differs, possibly owing to a read error. The chain carries TRBV30 and TRBJ1-1; no definite D call. The CDR3 has 13 residues. Looked up from germline, CDR1 is GTSNPN and CDR2 is SVGIG (reference sequence). The CDR3 DNA follows: TGTGCCTGGAGTCGACCCCCCGAAATGGTAGCTTTTTTT. It codes for CAWSRPPEMVAFF.

In this sample, this clone turned up once. This chain connects TRBV29-1 to TRBJ2-6, with unresolved D. CDR3 length: 12 residues. The V end lost 7 bases, the J end lost 7 bases, and 11 bases lay between the germline ends. Per the germline V gene, CDR1 is SQVTM and CDR2 is ANQGSEA. CDR3 sequence: CSAPLGANVLTF. In nucleotides, the CDR3 is TGCAGCGCTCCCCTAGGCGCCAACGTCCTGACTTTC. The complete variable domain, with remaining parts taken from reference TRBV29-1 and TRBJ2-6, reads SAVISQKPSRDICQRGTSLTIQCQVDSQVTMMFWYRQQPGQSLTLIATANQGSEATYESGFVIDKFPISRPNLTFSTLTVSNMSPEDSSIYLCSAPLGANVLTFGAGSRLTVL.

The chain is built from TRBV6-8 and TRBJ2-7; D remains ambiguous. Trimming removed 4 bases at V and 2 bases at J, with 15 bases between. This CDR3 spans 15 amino acids. CDR1 is MNHGY and CDR2 is SAAAGT in the germline V gene. The CDR3 spells CASSSSGELTYEQYF. CDR3 DNA: TGTGCCAGCAGTTCCTCGGGTGAGCTAACCTACGAGCAGTACTTC.